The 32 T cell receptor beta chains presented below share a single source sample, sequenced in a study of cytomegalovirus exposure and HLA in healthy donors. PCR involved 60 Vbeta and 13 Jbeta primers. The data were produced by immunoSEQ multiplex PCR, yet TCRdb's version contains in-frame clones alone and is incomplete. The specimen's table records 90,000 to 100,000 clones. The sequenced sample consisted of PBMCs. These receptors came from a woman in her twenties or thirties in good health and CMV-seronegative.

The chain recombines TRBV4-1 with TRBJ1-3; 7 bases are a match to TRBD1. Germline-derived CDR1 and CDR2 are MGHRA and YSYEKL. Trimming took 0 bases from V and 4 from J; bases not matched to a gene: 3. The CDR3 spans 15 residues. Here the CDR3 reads CASSQDRGQGNTIYF. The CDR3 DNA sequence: TGCGCCAGCAGCCAAGATAGGGGACAGGGAAACACCATATATTTT.

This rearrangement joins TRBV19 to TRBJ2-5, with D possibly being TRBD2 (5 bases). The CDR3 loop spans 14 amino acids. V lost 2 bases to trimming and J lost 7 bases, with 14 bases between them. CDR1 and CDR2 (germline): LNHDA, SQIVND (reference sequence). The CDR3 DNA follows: TGTGCCAGTAGTATATCGGGGTGGAAGGGGACCCAGTACTTC. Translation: CASSISGWKGTQYF.

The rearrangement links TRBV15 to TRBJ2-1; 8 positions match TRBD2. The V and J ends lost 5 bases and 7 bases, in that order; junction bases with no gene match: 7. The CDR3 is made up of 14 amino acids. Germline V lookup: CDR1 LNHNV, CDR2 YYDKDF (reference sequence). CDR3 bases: TGTGCCACCAGCTTCGGGGGGGCCGCAAATGAGCAGTTCTTC. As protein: CATSFGGAANEQFF.

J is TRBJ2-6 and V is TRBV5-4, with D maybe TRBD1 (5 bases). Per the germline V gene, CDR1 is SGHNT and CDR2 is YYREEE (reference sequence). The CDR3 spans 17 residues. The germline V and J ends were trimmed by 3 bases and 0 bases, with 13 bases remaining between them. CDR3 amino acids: CASSSKTTGSGANVLTF. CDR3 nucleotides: TGTGCCAGCAGCTCTAAAACAACAGGCTCTGGGGCCAACGTCCTGACTTTC.

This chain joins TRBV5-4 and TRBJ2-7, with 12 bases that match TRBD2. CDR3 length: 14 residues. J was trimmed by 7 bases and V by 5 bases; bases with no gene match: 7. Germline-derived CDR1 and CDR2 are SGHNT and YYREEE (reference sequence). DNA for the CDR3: TGTGCCAGCAGGCTAGCGGGGGGGCCGTTTGAGCAGTACTTC. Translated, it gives CASRLAGGPFEQYF.

CDR3 in DNA: TGTGCCAGCAGTTACTCTTGGACAGGCCGGCCGTTCTTC. Amino acid sequence: CASSYSWTGRPFF. The rearrangement uses TRBV6-5 and TRBJ2-1; 7 nucleotides agree with TRBD1. This CDR3 has 13 residues. Germline lookup yields CDR1 MNHEY and CDR2 SVGAGI. J lost 15 bases, V lost 0 bases, and 8 bases had no gene match.

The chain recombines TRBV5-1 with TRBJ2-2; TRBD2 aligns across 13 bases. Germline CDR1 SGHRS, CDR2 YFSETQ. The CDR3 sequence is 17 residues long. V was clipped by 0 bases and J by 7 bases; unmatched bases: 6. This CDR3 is CASSLASGTSGNGELFF. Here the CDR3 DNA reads TGCGCCAGCAGCTTGGCCTCCGGGACTAGCGGGAACGGGGAGCTGTTTTTT.

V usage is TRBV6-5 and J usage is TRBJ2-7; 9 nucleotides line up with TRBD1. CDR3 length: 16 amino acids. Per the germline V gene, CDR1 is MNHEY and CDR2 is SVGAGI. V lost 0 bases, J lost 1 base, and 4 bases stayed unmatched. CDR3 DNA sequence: TGTGCCAGCAGTTACTCACTCGGGACAGGGTCCTACGAGCAGTACTTC. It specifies CASSYSLGTGSYEQYF.

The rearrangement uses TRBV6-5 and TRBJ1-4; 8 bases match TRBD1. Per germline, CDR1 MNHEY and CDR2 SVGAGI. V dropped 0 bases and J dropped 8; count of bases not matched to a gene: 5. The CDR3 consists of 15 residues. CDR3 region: CASSYSGTGLEKLFF. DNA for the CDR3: TGTGCCAGCAGTTACTCCGGGACAGGACTCGAAAAACTGTTTTTT.

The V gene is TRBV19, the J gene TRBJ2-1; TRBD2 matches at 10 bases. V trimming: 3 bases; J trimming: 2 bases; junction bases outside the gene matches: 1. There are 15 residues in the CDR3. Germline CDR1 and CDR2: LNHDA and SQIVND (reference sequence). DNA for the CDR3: TGTGCCAGTAGTATGGGACTAGCGACCTACAATGAGCAGTTCTTC. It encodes CASSMGLATYNEQFF.

CDR3 DNA: TGTGCCAGCAGCTTAGGACAGGAAGGCTATGGCTACACCTTC. This encodes CASSLGQEGYGYTF. This chain uses TRBV7-8 with TRBJ1-2; D is perhaps TRBD1 (6 bases). Deletions cut 1 base from V and 4 bases from J, with 10 bases between. The CDR3 consists of 14 residues. Germline loops: CDR1 SGHVS, CDR2 FQNEAQ.

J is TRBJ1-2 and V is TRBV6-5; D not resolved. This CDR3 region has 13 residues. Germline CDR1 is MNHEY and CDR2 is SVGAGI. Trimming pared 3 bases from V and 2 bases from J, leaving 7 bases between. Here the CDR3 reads CASSYTVNYGYTF. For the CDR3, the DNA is TGTGCCAGCAGTTATACGGTGAACTATGGCTACACCTTC.

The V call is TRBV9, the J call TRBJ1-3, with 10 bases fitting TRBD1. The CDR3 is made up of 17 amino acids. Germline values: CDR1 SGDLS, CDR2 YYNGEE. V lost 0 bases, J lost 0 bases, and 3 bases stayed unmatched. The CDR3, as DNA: TGTGCCAGCAGCGTAGGGACAGGGGGAAACTCTGGAAACACCATATATTTT. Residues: CASSVGTGGNSGNTIYF.

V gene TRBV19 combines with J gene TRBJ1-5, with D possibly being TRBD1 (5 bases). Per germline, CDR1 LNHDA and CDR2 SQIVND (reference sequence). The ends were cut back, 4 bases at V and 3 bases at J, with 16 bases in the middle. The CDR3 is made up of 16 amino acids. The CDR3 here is CASSTLSDRPNQPQHF. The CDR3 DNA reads TGTGCCAGTAGTACATTGAGTGACAGACCCAATCAGCCCCAGCATTTT.

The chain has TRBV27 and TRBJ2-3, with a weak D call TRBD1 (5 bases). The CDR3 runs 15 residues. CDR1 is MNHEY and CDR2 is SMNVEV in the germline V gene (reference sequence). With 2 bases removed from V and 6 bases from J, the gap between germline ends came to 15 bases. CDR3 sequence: CASSLEVQGSDTQYF. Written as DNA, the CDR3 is TGTGCCAGCAGTTTAGAAGTTCAGGGTTCGGATACGCAGTATTTT.

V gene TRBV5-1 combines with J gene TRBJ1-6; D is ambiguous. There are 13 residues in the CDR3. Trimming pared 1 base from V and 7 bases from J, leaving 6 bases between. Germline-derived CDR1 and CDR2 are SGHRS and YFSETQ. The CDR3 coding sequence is TGCGCCAGCAGCTTGTCGCAGAATTCACCCCTCCACTTT. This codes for CASSLSQNSPLHF.

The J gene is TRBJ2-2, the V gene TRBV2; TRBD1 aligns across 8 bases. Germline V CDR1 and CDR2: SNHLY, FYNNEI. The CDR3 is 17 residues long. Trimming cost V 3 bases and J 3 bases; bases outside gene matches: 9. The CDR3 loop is CASSEFRTGLYTGELFF. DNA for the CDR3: TGTGCCAGCAGTGAGTTTCGGACAGGGTTATACACCGGGGAGCTGTTTTTT.

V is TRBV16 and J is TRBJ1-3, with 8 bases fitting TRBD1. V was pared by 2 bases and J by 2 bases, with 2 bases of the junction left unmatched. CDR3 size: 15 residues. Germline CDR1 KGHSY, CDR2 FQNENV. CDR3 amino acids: CASSQQGQAGNTIYF. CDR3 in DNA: TGTGCCAGCAGCCAACAGGGACAGGCTGGAAACACCATATATTTT.

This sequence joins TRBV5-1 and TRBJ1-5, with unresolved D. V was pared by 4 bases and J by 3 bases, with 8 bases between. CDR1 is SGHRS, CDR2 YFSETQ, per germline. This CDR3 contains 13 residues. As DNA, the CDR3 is TGCGCCAGCAGCCTAGGTAACAATCAGCCCCAGCATTTT. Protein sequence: CASSLGNNQPQHF.

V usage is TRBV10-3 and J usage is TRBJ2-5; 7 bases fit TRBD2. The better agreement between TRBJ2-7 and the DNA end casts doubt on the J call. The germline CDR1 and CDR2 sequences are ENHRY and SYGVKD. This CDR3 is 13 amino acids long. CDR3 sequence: CAISESGGGEQYF. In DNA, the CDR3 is TGTGCCATCAGTGAGTCTGGGGGGGGCGAGCAGTACTTC.

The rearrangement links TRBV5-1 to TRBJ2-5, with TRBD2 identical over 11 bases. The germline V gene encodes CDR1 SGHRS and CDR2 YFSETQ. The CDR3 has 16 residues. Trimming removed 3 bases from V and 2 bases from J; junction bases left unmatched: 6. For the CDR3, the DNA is TGCGCCAGCAGCTCCCCGGGACTAGCGGTACAAGAGACCCAGTACTTC. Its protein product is CASSSPGLAVQETQYF.

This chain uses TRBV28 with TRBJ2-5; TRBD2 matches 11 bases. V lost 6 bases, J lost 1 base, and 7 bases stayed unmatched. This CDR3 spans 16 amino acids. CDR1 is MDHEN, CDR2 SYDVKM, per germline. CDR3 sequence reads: CASSPGLAGSQETQYF. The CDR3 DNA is TGTGCCAGCAGCCCCGGACTAGCGGGTTCCCAAGAGACCCAGTACTTC. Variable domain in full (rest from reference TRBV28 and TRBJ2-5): DVKVTQSSRYLVKRTGEKVFLECVQDMDHENMFWYRQDPGLGLRLIYFSYDVKMKEKGDIPEGYSVSREKKERFSLILESASTNQTSMYLCASSPGLAGSQETQYFGPGTRLLVL.

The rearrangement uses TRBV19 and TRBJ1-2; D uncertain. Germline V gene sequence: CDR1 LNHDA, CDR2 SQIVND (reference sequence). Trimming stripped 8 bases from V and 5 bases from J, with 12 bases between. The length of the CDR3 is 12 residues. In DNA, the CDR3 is TGTGCCAGTTTGCCTAAACCGTATGGCTACACCTTC. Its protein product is CASLPKPYGYTF.

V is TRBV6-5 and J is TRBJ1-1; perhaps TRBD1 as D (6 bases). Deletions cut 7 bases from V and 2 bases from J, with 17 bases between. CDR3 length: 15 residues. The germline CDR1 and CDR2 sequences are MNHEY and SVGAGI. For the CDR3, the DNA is TGTGCCAGCAACGCACATAACAGGGCCAACACTGAAGCTTTCTTT. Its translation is CASNAHNRANTEAFF.

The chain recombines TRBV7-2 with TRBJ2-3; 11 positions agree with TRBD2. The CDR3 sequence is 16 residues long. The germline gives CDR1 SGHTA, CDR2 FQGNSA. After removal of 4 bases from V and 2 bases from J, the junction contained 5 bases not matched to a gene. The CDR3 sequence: CASSSRLAGYTDTQYF. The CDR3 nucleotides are TGTGCCAGCAGCTCCAGACTAGCGGGATACACAGATACGCAGTATTTT.

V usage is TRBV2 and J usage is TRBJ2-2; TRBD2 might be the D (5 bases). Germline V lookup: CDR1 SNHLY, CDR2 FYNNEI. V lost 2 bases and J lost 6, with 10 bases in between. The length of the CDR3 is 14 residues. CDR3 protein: CASSELTRAGELFF. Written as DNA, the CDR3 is TGTGCCAGCAGTGAACTGACGAGGGCCGGGGAGCTGTTTTTT.

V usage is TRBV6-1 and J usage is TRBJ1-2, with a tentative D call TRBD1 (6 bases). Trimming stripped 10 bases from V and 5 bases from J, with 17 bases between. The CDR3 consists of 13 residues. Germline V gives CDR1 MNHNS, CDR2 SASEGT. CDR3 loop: CATTGGAGYGYTF. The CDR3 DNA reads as TGTGCCACAACGGGGGGGGCGGGATATGGCTACACCTTC.

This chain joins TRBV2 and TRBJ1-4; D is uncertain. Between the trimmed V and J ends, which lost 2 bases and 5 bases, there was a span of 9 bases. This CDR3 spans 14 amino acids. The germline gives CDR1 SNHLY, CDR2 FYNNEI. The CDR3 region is CASSEWSKNEKLFF. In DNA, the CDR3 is TGTGCCAGCAGTGAATGGAGTAAAAATGAAAAACTGTTTTTT.

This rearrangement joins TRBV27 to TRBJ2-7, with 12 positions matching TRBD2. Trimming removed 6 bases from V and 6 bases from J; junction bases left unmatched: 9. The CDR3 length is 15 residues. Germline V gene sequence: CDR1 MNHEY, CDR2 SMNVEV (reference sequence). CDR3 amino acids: CASSLSGLAGREQYF. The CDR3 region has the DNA TGTGCCAGCAGCCTATCGGGACTAGCGGGCCGCGAGCAGTACTTC.

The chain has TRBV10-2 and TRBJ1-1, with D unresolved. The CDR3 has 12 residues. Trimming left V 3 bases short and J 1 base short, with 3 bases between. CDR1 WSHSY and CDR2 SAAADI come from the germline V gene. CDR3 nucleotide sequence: TGCGCCAGCAGTGACCGGAACACTGAAGCTTTCTTT. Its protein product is CASSDRNTEAFF.

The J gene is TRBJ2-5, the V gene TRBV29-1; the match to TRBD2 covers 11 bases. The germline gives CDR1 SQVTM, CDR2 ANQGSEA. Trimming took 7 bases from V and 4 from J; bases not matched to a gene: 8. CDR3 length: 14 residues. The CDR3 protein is CSATTSGIAETQYF. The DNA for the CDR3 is TGCAGCGCGACGACTAGCGGGATTGCAGAGACCCAGTACTTC.

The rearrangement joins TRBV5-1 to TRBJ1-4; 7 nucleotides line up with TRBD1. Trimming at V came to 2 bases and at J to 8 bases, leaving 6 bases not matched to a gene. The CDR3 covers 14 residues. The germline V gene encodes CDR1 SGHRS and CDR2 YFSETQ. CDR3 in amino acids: CASSLAGGGEKLFF. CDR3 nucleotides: TGCGCCAGCAGCTTAGCAGGGGGAGGAGAAAAACTGTTTTTT.